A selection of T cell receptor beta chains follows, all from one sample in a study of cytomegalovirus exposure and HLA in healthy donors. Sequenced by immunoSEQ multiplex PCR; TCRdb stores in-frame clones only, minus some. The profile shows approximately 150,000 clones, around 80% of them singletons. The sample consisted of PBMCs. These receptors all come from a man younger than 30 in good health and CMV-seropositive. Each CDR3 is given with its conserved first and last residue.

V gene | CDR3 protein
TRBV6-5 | CASRGRGGNHEQYF
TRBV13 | CASSSNLLAGGYEQYF
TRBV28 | CASSFIVLAGEVADTQYF
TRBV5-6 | CASSPLGSGRGDEQYF
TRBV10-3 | CAIRAGTSGSYDEQFF
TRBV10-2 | CASRGGAGELFF
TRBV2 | CASSPWDNGELFF
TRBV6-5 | CASSYAGAYEQYF
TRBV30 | CAWGQGLNYGYTF
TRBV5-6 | CASSPLGDRGRVNYGYTF
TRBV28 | CASGGDRRYSGANVLTF
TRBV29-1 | CSAEREGEQYF
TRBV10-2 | CASSEDSEVDTQYF
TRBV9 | CASSVGTVQGTQYF
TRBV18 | CASSPPTEYEQYF
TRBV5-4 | CASSWAGSTTDTQYF
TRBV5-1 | CASSLRDITDTQYF
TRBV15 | CATSYERGRMAFF
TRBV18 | CASSPSGVGGGTEAFF
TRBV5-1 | CASSLQGSDYGYTF
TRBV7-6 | CASSFLLGREYEQYF
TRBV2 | CASSEGRSSSYNEQFF
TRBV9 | CASSPYRGQTTDTQYF
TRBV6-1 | CASSVQGNEQYF
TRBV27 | CASSLLGQAYEQYF
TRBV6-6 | CASRPGLDTDTQYF
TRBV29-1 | CSAKTGQETQYF
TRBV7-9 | CASSPGGNQPQHF
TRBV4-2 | CASVGGNTDTQYF
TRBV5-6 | CASSSGLAAQETQYF
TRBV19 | CASSQGTGSSYEQYF
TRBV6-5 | CASSSRGQETQYF
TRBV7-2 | CASSSPDTEAFF
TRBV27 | CASTRLEGVDEQYF
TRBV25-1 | CASEWTGPNTEAFF
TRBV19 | CASSTPRLTDTQYF
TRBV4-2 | CASSQEGATGRAFF
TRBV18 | CASSPDTEAFF
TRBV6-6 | CASSASGTSGNTIYF
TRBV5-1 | CASSRDSGDTQYF
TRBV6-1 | CASRRQGFSEAFF
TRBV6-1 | CASSTDYPLYEQYF
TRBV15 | CATSRTGLAVNEQFF
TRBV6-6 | CASRYTDTQYF
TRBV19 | CASSIGTYNEQFF
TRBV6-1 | CASPGTGVVTEAFF
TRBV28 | CASSLTRGTQYF
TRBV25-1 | CASSEWAGGEQYF
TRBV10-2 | CASHPGTALLKDTGELFF